One TCR beta chain is described in this entry. Participants came from about 24 US areas, aged roughly 18 to 89 years. Clinical history as reported by participants underpinned cohort assignment. The record originates from a study of blood T cell repertoires in COVID-19. Turning to the study itself: From T cells, B-cell-depleted T cells, or PBMCs came the material, which was cDNA or gDNA.

CDR1 is ENHRY and CDR2 is SYGVKD in the germline V gene. This CDR3 has 13 amino acids. Unmatched junction bases numbered 5, after V lost 6 bases and J lost 5 bases. The table came from immunoSEQ multiplex PCR; TCRdb's copy has only in-frame clones and leaves some out. This table holds around 180,000 clones, about 88% found once. The sequenced sample was PBMCs or T cells enriched from blood (not recorded which). The chain is built from TRBV10-3 and TRBJ1-1; 8 bases match TRBD1. The TCR sequence derives from a middle-aged woman with acute COVID-19. CDR3 in DNA: TGTGCCATCAGCACCAGGGGGCTGACTGAAGCTTTCTTT. This sequence encodes CAISTRGLTEAFF.